This T cell receptor beta chain is from a study of T cells after yellow fever vaccination. Study at large: It was SMART-Seq v4 Ultra Low Input that prepared the fractions with low cell numbers.

The CDR3 sequence is 14 residues long. CDR1 and CDR2 (germline): SGDLS, YYNGEE. The V end was cut by 0 bases, the J end by 0 bases, with 7 bases between. It was through 5'RACE template switching that TCR cDNA was made, with a universal primer site and UMIs added. TCRdb processed the 5' RACE reads anew with MiXCR; each CDR3 protein has one entry. The repertoire has about 210,000 distinct CDR3 sequences, 6.7% of them found once; the top ten carry roughly 1%. This clonotype was observed a handful of times. Its antigen is not identified. Study outcomes and limitations: Compared with primary, the secondary response was weaker and peaked at day 5, not 15.

Sample: CD4+ T cells sorted from PBMCs, taken on the day of the yellow fever booster vaccination. The chain links TRBV9 to TRBJ2-7; D is ambiguous. The TCR was taken from a man aged 25 to 40 who received the YFV17D yellow fever vaccine. The CDR3 loop is CASSVGRDSYEQYF. For the CDR3, the DNA is TGTGCCAGCAGCGTAGGTAGGGACTCCTACGAGCAGTACTTC. The full variable domain, in which reference TRBV9 and TRBJ2-7 provide the parts outside the CDR3, is DSGVTQTPKHLITATGQRVTLRCSPRSGDLSVYWYQQSLDQGLQFLIQYYNGEERAKGNILERFSAQQFPDLHSELNLSSLELGDSALYFCASSVGRDSYEQYFGPGTRLTVT.